The rows below give T cell receptor beta chains drawn from one sample of a study of cytomegalovirus exposure and HLA in healthy donors. Method: immunoSEQ multiplex PCR; TCRdb's copy keeps in-frame clones and lacks some. The repertoire includes 60,000 to 70,000 clones, more than 85% of them detected once, and approximately 5% sits in the top ten. The sequenced sample consisted of PBMCs. These receptors were obtained from a man between 18 and 35 years old in good health and CMV-seropositive. Both conserved end residues are part of each CDR3. The order of the fields is CDR3 length, clone size, V gene, J gene, CDR3 protein. The size of a clone is reported for some rows only, either as once, few or many, or as a class for expanded clones.

14	NA	TRBV5-1	TRBJ1-1	CASSLVTVNTEAFF
13	NA	TRBV5-1	TRBJ1-1	CASSLDYNTEAFF
15	NA	TRBV11-2	TRBJ2-2	CASSSTGANTGELFF
14	NA	TRBV5-1	TRBJ2-5	CASSGTSRQETQYF
14	NA	TRBV28	TRBJ2-2	CASMGQLNTGELFF
13	NA	TRBV29-1	TRBJ2-7	CSVGQGVSYEQYF
16	NA	TRBV9	TRBJ2-1	CASSVLDRPSYNEQFF
16	NA	TRBV6-1	TRBJ2-7	CASSDPGLAGSYEQYF
17	NA	TRBV27	TRBJ2-3	CASSPWTSGRSSGTQYF
16	NA	TRBV4-1	TRBJ2-7	CASSQPLLAGVYEQYF
13	NA	TRBV27	TRBJ1-3	CASSLSSGNTIYF
14	NA	TRBV10-1	TRBJ1-2	CASDPGGTNYGYTF
15	NA	TRBV2	TRBJ1-2	CASRKPGQPGNGYTF
13	once	TRBV28	TRBJ1-1	CASLGDLTLLAFF
15	once	TRBV28	TRBJ2-1	CASSNPGQGAYEQFF
13	NA	TRBV11-2	TRBJ2-4	CASSPAGINIQYF
14	NA	TRBV27	TRBJ2-3	CASSLGTFPDTQYF
18	NA	TRBV28	TRBJ2-1	CASSSGLYHSGRRAEQFF
15	once	TRBV7-3	TRBJ2-1	CASSAMLAGNNEQFF
15	NA	TRBV10-2	TRBJ2-7	CASSSTGAGSYEQYF
15	once	TRBV19	TRBJ2-3	CASSPGQGAGDTQYF
17	NA	TRBV25-1	TRBJ2-1	CASSPPTGSSSYNEQFF
16	NA	TRBV6-5	TRBJ2-7	CASSYSGDSLTYEQYF
14	few	TRBV10-3	TRBJ2-1	CAISESGDYNEQFF
14	few	TRBV6-5	TRBJ1-1	CASRMQGANTEAFF
13	NA	TRBV5-8	TRBJ2-7	CASSLARTYEQYF
14	NA	TRBV11-2	TRBJ2-1	CASSDTSGRAAQFF
15	NA	TRBV7-3	TRBJ2-7	CASSFRGGGSYEQYF
13	NA	TRBV28	TRBJ2-1	CASSSGTRSEQFF
15	NA	TRBV6-5	TRBJ2-7	CASSSPGQGGIAQYF
12	NA	TRBV6-1	TRBJ2-7	CASNGLSYEQYF
12	NA	TRBV7-9	TRBJ1-1	CASGSTGTEAFF
15	NA	TRBV28	TRBJ1-1	CASPPSGREETEAFF
18	NA	TRBV9	TRBJ2-2	CASSPNTRTGTNTGELFF
14	NA	TRBV5-1	TRBJ1-5	CASSLVEGTQPQHF
13	once	TRBV7-3	TRBJ1-2	CASSGGGVYGYTF
16	NA	TRBV7-6	TRBJ2-2	CASSSPGAVQAGELFF
15	NA	TRBV18	TRBJ1-5	CASSPLSGSGQPQHF
15	NA	TRBV11-2	TRBJ2-5	CASSRNGLVIQTQYF
15	NA	TRBV7-9	TRBJ2-3	CASSPVLGRTDTQYF
14	NA	TRBV6-1	TRBJ1-4	CASSEGGGGEKLFF
14	NA	TRBV30	TRBJ1-1	CAWSVRRGRAEAFF
13	NA	TRBV12-5	TRBJ1-1	CASGLRPGTEAFF
15	few	TRBV6-6	TRBJ2-4	CASSRSGRAPRIQYF
13	NA	TRBV7-3	TRBJ2-1	CASSSRGIDEQFF
20	NA	TRBV28	TRBJ1-5	CASSKRRNNLGRGSNQPQHF
17	NA	TRBV10-1	TRBJ2-1	CASSSPGGPNGYNEQFF
15	NA	TRBV5-1	TRBJ2-5	CASSPGTSGQETQYF
15	NA	TRBV2	TRBJ1-5	CASSEVRNSNQPQHF
15	NA	TRBV10-1	TRBJ2-7	CASSESAALYGEQYF
16	NA	TRBV14	TRBJ2-1	CASSQGTGLSYNEQFF